Each of the 5 T cell receptor beta chains below was sequenced from the same sample in a study of blood T cell repertoires in COVID-19. Sequencing was performed with immunoSEQ multiplex PCR; in TCRdb, only in-frame clones are kept and a portion is missing. Of 250,000 to 300,000 clones detected, roughly 88% appear once; the ten largest clones hold approximately 7.2%. Material for sequencing was peripheral blood. The receptor set was obtained from a woman in her twenties or thirties who had recovered from COVID-19.

The rearrangement links TRBV5-5 to TRBJ1-2; 7 bases are a match to TRBD1. Germline trimming cut 1 base from V and 5 bases from J; bases unmatched to any gene: 5. The CDR3 is 14 amino acids. Germline CDR1 is SGHKS and CDR2 is YYEKEE (reference sequence). CDR3 sequence reads: CASSLQTGLYGYTF. DNA for the CDR3: TGTGCCAGCAGCTTGCAGACAGGGCTGTATGGCTACACCTTC.

V usage is TRBV19 and J usage is TRBJ2-1; D ambiguous. Germline CDR1 and CDR2: LNHDA and SQIVND (reference sequence). This CDR3 contains 15 residues. Trimming pared 6 bases from V and 5 bases from J, leaving 17 bases between. The CDR3 bases are TGTGCCAGTAGAGGTCGGGTGTGGGTGGACAATGAGCAGTTCTTC. Translation: CASRGRVWVDNEQFF.

This clone appeared a single time. This chain uses TRBV5-6 with TRBJ2-5; 9 nucleotides match TRBD1. CDR1 is SGHDT and CDR2 is YYEEEE in the germline V gene. V gave up 0 bases and J gave up 5 bases; unmatched junction bases: 2. The CDR3 is made up of 14 amino acids. The CDR3 sequence: CASSLDRGLETQYF. The CDR3 bases are TGTGCCAGCAGCTTGGACAGGGGGCTGGAGACCCAGTACTTC.

The chain is built from TRBV9 and TRBJ2-2; no reliable D call. The germline V and J ends were trimmed by 0 bases and 1 base, with 16 bases remaining between them. The CDR3 has 18 residues. Germline V CDR1 and CDR2: SGDLS, YYNGEE. CDR3 coding DNA: TGTGCCAGCAGCGTAGCAGCGTTGGAGCTCTTGAACACCGGGGAGCTGTTTTTT. Translating it yields CASSVAALELLNTGELFF.

Notes on this clone: Distinct nucleotide sequences in the sample also encode this CDR3. CDR3 region: CASRTSTDTQYF. The DNA of the CDR3 is TGTGCCAGCAGGACTAGTACTGATACGCAGTATTTT. The genes are TRBV6-5 and TRBJ2-3, with TRBD2 as a possible D gene (6 bases). The length of the CDR3 is 12 residues. The V gene lost 6 bases and the J gene lost 6 bases, with 10 bases spanning the gap. Germline lookup yields CDR1 MNHEY and CDR2 SVGAGI.